This T cell receptor beta chain was recorded in a study of cytomegalovirus exposure and HLA in healthy donors. Germline CDR1 reads SGHDT; CDR2 reads YYEEEE. The V gene end was trimmed by 3 bases and the J gene end by 0 bases; junction bases not matched to a gene: 4. This CDR3 is 16 amino acids long. Profiled with immunoSEQ multiplex PCR; TCRdb holds only in-frame clones, not every one. Of 55,000 to 70,000 clones listed, roughly 94% are singletons. Remarks on this clone: Its antigen remains unknown.

Study observations and caveats: According to a subsequent analysis, TCR clusters from the first cohort were inclined to appear together in the roughly 120 validation repertoires.

The origin of this receptor is a man in his late teens or twenties in good health and CMV-seronegative. Source material: PBMCs. The chain recombines TRBV5-6 with TRBJ2-7, with 12 bases matching TRBD2. CDR3 sequence: CASSSLTSGSSYEQYF. CDR3 coding DNA: TGTGCCAGCAGCTCTCTGACTAGCGGGAGCTCCTACGAGCAGTACTTC.